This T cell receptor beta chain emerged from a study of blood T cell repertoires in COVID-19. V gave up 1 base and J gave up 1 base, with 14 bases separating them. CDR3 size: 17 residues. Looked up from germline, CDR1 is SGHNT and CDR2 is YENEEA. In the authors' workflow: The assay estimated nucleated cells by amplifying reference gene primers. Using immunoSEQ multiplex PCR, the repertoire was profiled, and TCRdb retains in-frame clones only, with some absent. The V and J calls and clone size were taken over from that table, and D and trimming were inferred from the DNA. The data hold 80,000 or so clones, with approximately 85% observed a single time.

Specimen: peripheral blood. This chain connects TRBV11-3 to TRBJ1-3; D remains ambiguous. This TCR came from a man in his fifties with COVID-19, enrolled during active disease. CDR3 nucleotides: TGTGCCAGCAGCTTAGGACGGGGAAGCTCTTCTGGAAACACCATATATTTT. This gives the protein CASSLGRGSSSGNTIYF. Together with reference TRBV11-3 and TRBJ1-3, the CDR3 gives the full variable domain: EAGVVQSPRYKIIEKKQPVAFWCNPISGHNTLYWYLQNLGQGPELLIRYENEEAVDDSQLPKDRFSAERLKGVDSTLKIQPAELGDSAVYLCASSLGRGSSSGNTIYFGEGSWLTVV.